The 20 T cell receptor beta chains below all came from one sample that was sequenced in a study of T-cell memory formation after mild COVID-19. From the 5' RACE reads, TCRdb called clonotypes with MiXCR, one entry per CDR3 protein. In the table there are about 470,000 distinct CDR3 sequences, approximately 25% of which are singletons. The sequenced sample was PBMCs or a T cell subset sorted from them (not recorded which). These receptors all come from an adult woman who had mild COVID-19 (a few samples of this study predate the infection). Cell type and time point are not known.

The chain uses TRBV5-1 and TRBJ2-7; D remains unclear. Trimming shortened V by 4 bases and J by 1 base, and 12 bases separated the two germline ends. The CDR3 has 14 residues. Looked up from germline, CDR1 is SGHRS and CDR2 is YFSETQ. CDR3 sequence (DNA): TGCGCCAGCAGCACGGACGAGCCTTCCTACGAGCAGTACTTC. Its translation: CASSTDEPSYEQYF.

Only a few counts were recorded for this clonotype. The genes are TRBV18 and TRBJ2-2; D perhaps matches TRBD2 (5 bases). This CDR3 has 14 amino acids. CDR1 is KGHSH, CDR2 LQKENI, per germline. V was cut by 0 bases and J by 5 bases, with 7 bases left in between. CDR3 sequence reads: CASSPPEGTGELFF. CDR3 DNA: TGTGCCAGCTCACCACCAGAGGGAACCGGGGAGCTGTTTTTT.

The rearrangement links TRBV15 to TRBJ2-7; a weak D match, TRBD2 (6 bases). The CDR3 sequence is 15 residues long. Germline V gene lookup returns CDR1 LNHNV and CDR2 YYDKDF (reference sequence). V was clipped by 1 base and J by 0 bases, with 10 bases between them. The CDR3, as DNA: TGTGCCACCAGCAGAGTAGCGGTGAGCTCCTACGAGCAGTACTTC. Translation gives CATSRVAVSSYEQYF.

This chain connects TRBV6-5 to TRBJ2-3; D gene uncertain. Germline V lookup: CDR1 MNHEY, CDR2 SVGAGI. The CDR3 covers 12 residues. Trimming stripped 5 bases from V and 6 bases from J, with 9 bases between. This CDR3 is CASSGTRDTQYF. The CDR3 bases are TGTGCCAGCAGTGGCACGAGGGATACGCAGTATTTT.

This clonotype showed up just a few times. This chain connects TRBV18 to TRBJ2-5; the D gene is possibly TRBD2 (5 bases). CDR3 length: 15 amino acids. CDR1 KGHSH and CDR2 LQKENI come from the germline V gene. Trimming took 0 bases from V and 2 from J, leaving 10 bases between them. The CDR3 DNA reads as TGTGCCAGCTCACCACCGAATGGAGGACAAGAGACCCAGTACTTC. It translates to CASSPPNGGQETQYF.

The chain employs TRBV21-1 and TRBJ2-1; the table names TRBD2, a call not compared with the DNA. TRBV21-1 is shown as a pseudogene. CDR3 length equals 15 residues. Here the CDR3 DNA reads TGTGCCAGCAGCGACACTAGCGGGGGCGACAATGAGCAGTTCTTC. This translates into CASSDTSGGDNEQFF.

This clonotype was counted ten times or more. The V and J genes are TRBV5-1 and TRBJ2-5; D is perhaps TRBD1 or TRBD2 (5 bases each). The CDR3 has 15 amino acids. V lost 0 bases and J lost 0, with 9 bases in between. Germline-derived CDR1 and CDR2 are SGHRS and YFSETQ. The CDR3 loop reads CASSLAGTNQETQYF. The CDR3 bases are TGCGCCAGCAGCTTGGCCGGGACCAACCAAGAGACCCAGTACTTC.

This clonotype was seen a handful of times. The gene calls are TRBV27 and TRBJ1-1; a weak D match, TRBD1 (6 bases). Germline CDR1 is MNHEY and CDR2 is SMNVEV (reference sequence). The CDR3 is 16 residues long. V shed 6 bases and J shed 3 bases, with 20 bases lying between them. In nucleotides, the CDR3 is TGTGCCAGCAGGTTCCTGGGGGGCCTGCTGGACACTGAAGCTTTCTTT. The encoded protein is CASRFLGGLLDTEAFF.

The chain combines TRBV5-1 with TRBJ2-1; no clear D. V was clipped by 0 bases and J by 5 bases, with 9 bases between them. CDR1 is SGHRS, CDR2 YFSETQ, per germline. The CDR3 is made up of 14 amino acids. The CDR3 DNA follows: TGCGCCAGCAGCTTGGCCTATCATGACAATGAGCAGTTCTTC. This codes for CASSLAYHDNEQFF.

The J gene is TRBJ1-2, the V gene TRBV3-1; D is ambiguous. The germline gives CDR1 LGHDT, CDR2 YNNKEL (reference sequence). Trimming removed 2 bases at V and 5 bases at J, with 6 bases between. CDR3 size: 12 residues. CDR3 protein: CASSQLTYGYTF. For the CDR3, the DNA is TGTGCCAGCAGCCAACTAACATATGGCTACACCTTC.

The chain is built from TRBV4-1 and TRBJ2-7; D remains ambiguous. Germline V gives CDR1 MGHRA, CDR2 YSYEKL. V gave up 0 bases and J gave up 3 bases, with 9 bases separating them. The CDR3 contains 14 residues. As DNA, the CDR3 is TGCGCCAGCAGCCAAGAAGGGTATGGCTACGAGCAGTACTTC. This encodes CASSQEGYGYEQYF.

This clonotype was detected many times. This chain links TRBV12-3 or TRBV12-4 with TRBJ1-2; TRBD1 matches 8 bases. The V and J ends lost 5 bases and 5 bases, in that order; junction bases with no gene match: 13. The CDR3 consists of 16 residues. The CDR3 region is CASSKTTGTGRYGYTF. CDR3 nucleotides: TGTGCCAGCAGTAAGACAACCGGGACAGGTCGATATGGCTACACCTTC.

This clonotype occurred a few times. The genes are TRBV6-1 and TRBJ2-5; D is unresolved. Trimming took off 7 bases at V and 7 bases at J, with 13 bases between the two ends. CDR1 and CDR2 (germline): MNHNS, SASEGT. The CDR3 is 12 amino acids. Here the CDR3 reads CASTEILGTQYF. The CDR3 DNA reads as TGTGCCAGCACTGAGATTTTAGGGACCCAGTACTTC.

This clonotype was detected only a few times. V usage is TRBV5-1 and J usage is TRBJ2-4; no clear D gene. The CDR3 is made up of 15 amino acids. Trimming pared 0 bases from V and 0 bases from J, leaving 7 bases between. Germline values: CDR1 SGHRS, CDR2 YFSETQ. DNA of the CDR3: TGCGCCAGCAGCTTGGAGGCAGTAGCCAAAAACATTCAGTACTTC. Translating gives CASSLEAVAKNIQYF.

This clonotype was seen a few times. The J gene is TRBJ2-1, the V gene TRBV6-5; D is undetermined. Germline CDR1 MNHEY, CDR2 SVGAGI. This CDR3 has 16 residues. Trimming left V 5 bases short and J 8 bases short, with 22 bases between. CDR3 DNA sequence: TGTGCCAGCAGTCCTTGGGTCTCGCTCAGAAGGGATGAGCAGTTCTTC. It encodes CASSPWVSLRRDEQFF.

The V call is TRBV2, the J call TRBJ2-3; 9 nucleotides agree with TRBD2. The CDR3 runs to 15 residues. CDR1 and CDR2 (germline): SNHLY, FYNNEI. V gave up 6 bases and J gave up 3 bases; unmatched junction bases: 7. The CDR3 DNA reads as TGTGCCAGCAGCCAAGCGGGGGGTGGTACAGATACGCAGTATTTT. This codes for CASSQAGGGTDTQYF.

The chain recombines TRBV3-1 with TRBJ2-1, with a tentative D call TRBD1 (8 bases). The CDR3 has 17 amino acids. Germline-derived CDR1 and CDR2 are LGHDT and YNNKEL (reference sequence). V lost 4 bases and J lost 15, with 31 bases in between. Written as DNA, the CDR3 is TGTGCCAGCAGCCCTCGAGGGAGCGGGACAGGCCCTCTACCGCGGTTCTTC. Its translation: CASSPRGSGTGPLPRFF.

The genes are TRBV29-1 and TRBJ2-1; 7 nucleotides match TRBD2. The CDR3 is 12 residues long. The V gene's germline CDR1 is SQVTM and CDR2 ANQGSEA. V shed 4 bases, J shed 15 bases, and the junction held 12 bases outside the gene matches. CDR3 DNA: TGCAGCGTTGTGGGGTCGGCGGGGGTCGCGTTCTTC. Protein sequence: CSVVGSAGVAFF.

The chain recombines TRBV12-3 or TRBV12-4 with TRBJ2-7, with 7 nucleotides matching TRBD2. V shed 3 bases and J 0 bases; nucleotides not matched to a gene: 2. The CDR3 has 14 amino acids. The CDR3 loop is CASSLRTSSYEQYF. CDR3 DNA: TGTGCCAGCAGTTTGAGGACTAGCTCCTACGAGCAGTACTTC.

The genes are TRBV29-1 and TRBJ1-2; D uncertain. Trimming shortened V by 5 bases and J by 4 bases, and 8 bases separated the two germline ends. Looked up from germline, CDR1 is SQVTM and CDR2 is ANQGSEA. This CDR3 comprises 11 residues. The DNA of the CDR3 is TGCAGCGTTAGGTCCCCCTATGGCTACACCTTC. Translation: CSVRSPYGYTF.